This TCR beta chain was sequenced in a study of blood T cells in healthy people across ages. This clonotype appeared many times. What it binds is unknown. A read error may produce the germline difference seen at one junction end. Primed by a sample-barcoded 5' primer and a J-beta primer mix, a second PCR proceeded for about 7 to 11 cycles. TCRdb re-called the 5' RACE reads with MiXCR, one entry per CDR3 protein. The table includes roughly 1,800,000 distinct CDR3 sequences, 49% detected once. General study findings and limits: Naive T cell percentage showed a strong correlation with TCR beta diversity. Donors of long life had a larger count of naive CD4+ cells and greater diversity than aged donors.

The CDR3 is made up of 15 amino acids. The V and J genes are TRBV12-3 or TRBV12-4 and TRBJ1-4; a weak D match, TRBD1 (5 bases). The sequencing input was blood. The clonotype originates from a woman between 40 and 55 years old in good health. The CDR3 loop is CASSLGQGPNEKLFF. CDR3 DNA: TGTGCCAGCAGCTTAGGTCAGGGACCTAATGAAAAACTGTTTTTT.